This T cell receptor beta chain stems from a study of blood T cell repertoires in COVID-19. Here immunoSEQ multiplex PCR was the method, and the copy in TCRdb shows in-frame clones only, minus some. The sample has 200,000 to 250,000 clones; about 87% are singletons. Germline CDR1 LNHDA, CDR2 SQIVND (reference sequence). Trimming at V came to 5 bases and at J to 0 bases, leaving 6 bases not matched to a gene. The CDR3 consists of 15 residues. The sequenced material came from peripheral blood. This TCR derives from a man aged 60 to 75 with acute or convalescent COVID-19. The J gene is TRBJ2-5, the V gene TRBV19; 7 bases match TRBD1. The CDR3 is CASSGDRSYQETQYF. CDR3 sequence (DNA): TGTGCCAGTAGTGGGGACAGATCGTACCAAGAGACCCAGTACTTC.